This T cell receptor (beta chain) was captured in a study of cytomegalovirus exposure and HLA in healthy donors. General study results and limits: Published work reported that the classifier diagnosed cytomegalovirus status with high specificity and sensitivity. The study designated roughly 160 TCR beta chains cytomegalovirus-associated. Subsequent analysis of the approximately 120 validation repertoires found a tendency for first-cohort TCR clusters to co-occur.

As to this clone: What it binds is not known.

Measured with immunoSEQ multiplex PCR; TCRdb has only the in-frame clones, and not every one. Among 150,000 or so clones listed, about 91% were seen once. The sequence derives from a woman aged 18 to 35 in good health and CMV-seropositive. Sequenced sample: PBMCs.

CDR3 protein: CASSHELKYEQYF. The DNA of the CDR3 is TGTGCCAGCAGCCACGAACTAAAATACGAGCAGTACTTC. The chain joins TRBV5-4 to TRBJ2-7, with unresolved D. The V gene's germline CDR1 is SGHNT and CDR2 YYREEE (reference sequence). The CDR3 has 13 residues. V shed 4 bases and J shed 4 bases, with 12 bases lying between them. Based on the CDR3 plus reference TRBV5-4 and TRBJ2-7, the full variable domain is ETGVTQSPTHLIKTRGQQVTLRCSSQSGHNTVSWYQQALGQGPQFIFQYYREEENGRGNFPPRFSGLQFPNYSSELNVNALELDDSALYLCASSHELKYEQYFGPGTRLTVT.